This passage covers 3 T cell receptor beta chains from one sample sequenced in a study of blood T cells in healthy people across ages. Sample-barcoded 5' priming and a J-beta primer mix drove a second PCR of about 6 to 12 cycles. One entry per CDR3 protein, called by TCRdb with MiXCR from the 5' RACE reads. This sample carries 1 million or so distinct CDR3 sequences, 35% to 55% of them seen once, and the ten largest clones take about 19%. Sequencing input: blood. These receptors were obtained from a woman aged 55-69 years in good health.

This sequence joins TRBV14 and TRBJ2-1; 12 bases are a match to TRBD2. The CDR3 sequence is 16 residues long. Germline V gene sequence: CDR1 SGHDN, CDR2 FVKESK. J was trimmed by 8 bases and V by 5 bases; bases with no gene match: 10. The CDR3 DNA sequence: TGTGCCAGCAGCTGGACTAGCGGGAAGGTGGGGGATGAGCAGTTCTTC. It codes for CASSWTSGKVGDEQFF.

Of note for this clonotype: A read error may be the cause here, since a much bigger clone is one base away. V usage is TRBV28 and J usage is TRBJ2-5, with a weak D call TRBD2 (6 bases). The germline gives CDR1 MDHEN, CDR2 SYDVKM. CDR3 length: 19 residues. The CDR3 sequence: CATSLTRESGEGIWETQYF. CDR3 nucleotides: TGTGCCACCAGTTTAACGAGAGAGTCGGGGGAAGGAATTTGGGAGACCCAGTACTTC.

This clonotype occurred a few times. The chain links TRBV7-3 to TRBJ2-3, with 7 bases matching TRBD2. Unmatched junction bases numbered 4, after V lost 4 bases and J lost 6 bases. The germline V gene encodes CDR1 SGHTA and CDR2 FQGTGA. CDR3 length: 13 residues. The CDR3 nucleotides are TGTGCCAGCAGCTCACCTAGCGGCGATACGCAGTATTTT. The encoded protein is CASSSPSGDTQYF.